This T cell receptor beta chain was identified in a study of blood T cells in healthy people across ages. In germline, CDR1 is DFQATT, CDR2 SNEGSKA (reference sequence). Trimming took 3 bases from V and 2 from J, leaving 10 bases between them. This CDR3 is 13 amino acids long. Sample-barcoded 5' priming and a J-beta primer mix drove a second PCR of 7 to 11 cycles. TCRdb re-called the 5' RACE reads with MiXCR, one entry per CDR3 protein. The table lists hundreds of thousands of distinct CDR3 sequences, over 40% of them singletons. Sequencing was performed on blood. The chain links TRBV20-1 to TRBJ1-2, with D unresolved. The TCR comes from a woman at least 80 years old in good health. CDR3 in DNA: TGCAGTGCTAGTAGGGCAGAAAACTATGGCTACACCTTC. Amino acid sequence: CSASRAENYGYTF.